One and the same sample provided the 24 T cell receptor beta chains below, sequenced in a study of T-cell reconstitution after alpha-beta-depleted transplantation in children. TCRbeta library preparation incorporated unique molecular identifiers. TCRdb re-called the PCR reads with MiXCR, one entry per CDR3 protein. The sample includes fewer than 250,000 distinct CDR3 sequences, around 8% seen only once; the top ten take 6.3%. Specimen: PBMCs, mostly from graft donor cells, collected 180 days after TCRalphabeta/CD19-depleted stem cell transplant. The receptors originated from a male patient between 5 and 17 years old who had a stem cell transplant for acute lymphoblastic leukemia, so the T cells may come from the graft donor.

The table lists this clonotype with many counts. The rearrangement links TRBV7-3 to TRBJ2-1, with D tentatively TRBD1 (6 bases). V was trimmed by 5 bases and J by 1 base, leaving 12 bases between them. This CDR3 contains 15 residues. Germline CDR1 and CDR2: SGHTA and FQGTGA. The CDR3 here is CASSRLQGSYNEQFF. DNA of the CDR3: TGTGCCAGCAGCCGCTTACAGGGATCCTACAATGAGCAGTTCTTC.

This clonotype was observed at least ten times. The DNA for the CDR3 is TGTGCCAGCAGTCAGGGGGGGCATACGCAGTATTTT. Its protein is CASSQGGHTQYF. The V and J genes are TRBV2 and TRBJ2-3; D possibly matches TRBD1 or TRBD2 (7 bases each). With 5 bases removed from V and 7 bases from J, the gap between germline ends came to 10 bases. This CDR3 contains 12 residues. CDR1 is SNHLY and CDR2 is FYNNEI in the germline V gene. The full variable domain, in which reference TRBV2 and TRBJ2-3 provide the parts outside the CDR3, is EPEVTQTPSHQVTQMGQEVILRCVPISNHLYFYWYRQILGQKVEFLVSFYNNEISEKSEIFDDQFSVERPDGSNFTLKIRSTKLEDSAMYFCASSQGGHTQYFGPGTRLTVL.

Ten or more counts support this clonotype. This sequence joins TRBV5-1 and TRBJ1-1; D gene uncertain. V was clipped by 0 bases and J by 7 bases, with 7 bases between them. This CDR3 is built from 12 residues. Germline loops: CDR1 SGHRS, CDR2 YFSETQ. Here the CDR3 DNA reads TGCGCCAGCAGCTTGGCCGCAGGTGAAGCTTTCTTT. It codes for CASSLAAGEAFF.

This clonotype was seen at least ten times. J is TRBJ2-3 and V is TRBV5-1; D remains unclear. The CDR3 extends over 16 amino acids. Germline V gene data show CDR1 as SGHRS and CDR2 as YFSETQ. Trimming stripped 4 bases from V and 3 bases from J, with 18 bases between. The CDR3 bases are TGCGCCAGCAGCCCCCTTGGCGCCACCCAAACAGATACGCAGTATTTT. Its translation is CASSPLGATQTDTQYF.

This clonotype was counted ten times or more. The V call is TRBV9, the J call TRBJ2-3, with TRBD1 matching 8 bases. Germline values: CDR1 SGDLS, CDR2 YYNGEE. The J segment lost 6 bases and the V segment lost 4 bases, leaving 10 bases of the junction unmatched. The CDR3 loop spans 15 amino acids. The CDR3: CASSSQGADSDTQYF. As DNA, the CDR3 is TGTGCCAGCAGCTCGCAGGGGGCAGATTCGGATACGCAGTATTTT.

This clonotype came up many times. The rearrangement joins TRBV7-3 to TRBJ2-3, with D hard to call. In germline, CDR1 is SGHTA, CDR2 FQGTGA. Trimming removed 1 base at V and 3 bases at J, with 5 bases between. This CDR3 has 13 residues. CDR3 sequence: CASSLIRTDTQYF. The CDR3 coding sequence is TGTGCCAGCAGCTTAATAAGGACAGATACGCAGTATTTT.

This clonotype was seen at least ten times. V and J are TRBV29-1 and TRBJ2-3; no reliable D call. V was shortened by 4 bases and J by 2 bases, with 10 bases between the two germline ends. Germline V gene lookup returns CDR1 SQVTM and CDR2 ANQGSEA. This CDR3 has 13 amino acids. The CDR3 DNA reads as TGCAGCGTTGCAAGGGATTTCACAGATACGCAGTATTTT. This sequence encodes CSVARDFTDTQYF.

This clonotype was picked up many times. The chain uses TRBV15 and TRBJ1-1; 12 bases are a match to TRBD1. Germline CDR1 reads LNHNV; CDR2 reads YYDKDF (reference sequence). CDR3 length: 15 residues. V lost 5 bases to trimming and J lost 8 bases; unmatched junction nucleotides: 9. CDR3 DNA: TGTGCCACCAGCGACCGGGACAGGGGGCTTGGAGAAGCTTTCTTT. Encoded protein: CATSDRDRGLGEAFF.

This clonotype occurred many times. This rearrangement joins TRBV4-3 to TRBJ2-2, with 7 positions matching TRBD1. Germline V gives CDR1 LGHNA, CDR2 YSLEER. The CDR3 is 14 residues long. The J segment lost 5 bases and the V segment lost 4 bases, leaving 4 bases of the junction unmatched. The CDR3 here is CASSPTDRTGELFF. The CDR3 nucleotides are TGCGCCAGCAGCCCTACGGACAGGACCGGGGAGCTGTTTTTT.

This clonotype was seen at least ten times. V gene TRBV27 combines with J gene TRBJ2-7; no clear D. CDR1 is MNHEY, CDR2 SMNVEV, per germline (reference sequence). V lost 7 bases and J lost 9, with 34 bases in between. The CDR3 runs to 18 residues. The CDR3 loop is CASTPNEVKTTKFSAQYF. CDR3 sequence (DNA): TGTGCCAGCACCCCAAACGAAGTAAAGACCACTAAGTTCTCAGCGCAGTACTTC.

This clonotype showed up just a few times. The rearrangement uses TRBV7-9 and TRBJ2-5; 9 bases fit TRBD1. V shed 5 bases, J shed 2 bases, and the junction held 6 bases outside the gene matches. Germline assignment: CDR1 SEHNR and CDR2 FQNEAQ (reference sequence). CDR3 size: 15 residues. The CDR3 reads CASSQRGQGQETQYF. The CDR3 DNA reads TGTGCCAGCAGCCAAAGGGGACAGGGACAAGAGACCCAGTACTTC.

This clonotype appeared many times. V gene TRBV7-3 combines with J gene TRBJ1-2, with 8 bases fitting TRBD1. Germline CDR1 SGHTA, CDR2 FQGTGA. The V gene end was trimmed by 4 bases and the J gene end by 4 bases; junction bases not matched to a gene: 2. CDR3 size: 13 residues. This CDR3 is CASSSTGGYGYTF. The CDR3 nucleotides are TGTGCCAGCAGCTCTACAGGGGGCTATGGCTACACCTTC.

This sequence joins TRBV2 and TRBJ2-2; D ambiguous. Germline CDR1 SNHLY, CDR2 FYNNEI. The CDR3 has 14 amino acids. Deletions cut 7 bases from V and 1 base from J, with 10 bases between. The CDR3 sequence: CASKVRKNTGELFF. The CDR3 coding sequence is TGTGCCAGCAAGGTCAGGAAGAACACCGGGGAGCTGTTTTTT.

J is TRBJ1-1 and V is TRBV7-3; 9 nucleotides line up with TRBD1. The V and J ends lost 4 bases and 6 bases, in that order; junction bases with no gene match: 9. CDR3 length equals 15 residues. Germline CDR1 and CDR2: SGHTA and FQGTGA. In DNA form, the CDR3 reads TGTGCCAGCAGCTCCACGGGGACAGGGATGGCTGAAGCTTTCTTT. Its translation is CASSSTGTGMAEAFF.

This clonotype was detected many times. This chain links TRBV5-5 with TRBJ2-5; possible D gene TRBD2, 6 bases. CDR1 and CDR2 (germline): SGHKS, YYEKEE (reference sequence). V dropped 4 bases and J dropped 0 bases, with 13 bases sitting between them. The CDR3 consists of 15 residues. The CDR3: CASSIGGAYQETQYF. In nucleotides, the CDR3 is TGTGCCAGCAGCATCGGCGGGGCGTACCAAGAGACCCAGTACTTC.

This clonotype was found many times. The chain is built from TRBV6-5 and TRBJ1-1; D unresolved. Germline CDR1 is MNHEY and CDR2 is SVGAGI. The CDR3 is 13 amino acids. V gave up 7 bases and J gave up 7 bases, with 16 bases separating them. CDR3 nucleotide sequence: TGTGCCAGCACACCCCGAACATACCGTGAAGCTTTCTTT. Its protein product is CASTPRTYREAFF.

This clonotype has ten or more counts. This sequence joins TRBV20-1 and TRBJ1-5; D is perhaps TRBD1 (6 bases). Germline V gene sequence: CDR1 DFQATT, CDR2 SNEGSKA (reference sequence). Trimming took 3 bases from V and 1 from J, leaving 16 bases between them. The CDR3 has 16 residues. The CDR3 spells CSARGQGKISNQPQHF. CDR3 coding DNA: TGCAGTGCTAGGGGGCAGGGGAAGATAAGCAATCAGCCCCAGCATTTT.

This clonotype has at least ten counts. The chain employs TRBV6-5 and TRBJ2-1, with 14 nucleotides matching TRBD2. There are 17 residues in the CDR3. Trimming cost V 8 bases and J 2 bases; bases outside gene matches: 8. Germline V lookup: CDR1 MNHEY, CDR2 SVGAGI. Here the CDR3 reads CASSGLAGVGTYNEQFF. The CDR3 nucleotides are TGTGCCAGCTCGGGACTAGCGGGAGTAGGGACCTACAATGAGCAGTTCTTC.

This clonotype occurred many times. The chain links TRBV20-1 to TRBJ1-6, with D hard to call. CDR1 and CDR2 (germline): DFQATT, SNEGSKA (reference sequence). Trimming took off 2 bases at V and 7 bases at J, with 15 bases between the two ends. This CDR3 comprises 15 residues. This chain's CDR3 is CSARPALGSNSPLHF. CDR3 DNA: TGCAGTGCTAGACCCGCTTTAGGATCGAATTCACCCCTCCACTTT.

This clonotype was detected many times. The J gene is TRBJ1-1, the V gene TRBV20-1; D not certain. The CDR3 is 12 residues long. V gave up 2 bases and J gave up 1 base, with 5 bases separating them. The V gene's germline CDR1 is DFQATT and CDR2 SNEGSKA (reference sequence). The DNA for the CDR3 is TGCAGTGCTAGACCCCCGAACACTGAAGCTTTCTTT. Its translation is CSARPPNTEAFF.

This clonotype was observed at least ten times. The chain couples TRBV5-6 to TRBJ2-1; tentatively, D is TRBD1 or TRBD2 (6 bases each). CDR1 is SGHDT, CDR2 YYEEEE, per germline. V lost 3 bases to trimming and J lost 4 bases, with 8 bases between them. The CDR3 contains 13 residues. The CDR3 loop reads CASSWRGYNEQFF. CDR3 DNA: TGTGCCAGCAGCTGGAGGGGGTACAATGAGCAGTTCTTC.

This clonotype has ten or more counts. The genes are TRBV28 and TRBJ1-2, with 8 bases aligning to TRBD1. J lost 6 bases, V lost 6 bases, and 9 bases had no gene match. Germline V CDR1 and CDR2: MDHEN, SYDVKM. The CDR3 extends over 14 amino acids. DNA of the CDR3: TGTGCCAGCAGCCCTCGGACAGGGTGGGATGGCTACACCTTC. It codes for CASSPRTGWDGYTF.

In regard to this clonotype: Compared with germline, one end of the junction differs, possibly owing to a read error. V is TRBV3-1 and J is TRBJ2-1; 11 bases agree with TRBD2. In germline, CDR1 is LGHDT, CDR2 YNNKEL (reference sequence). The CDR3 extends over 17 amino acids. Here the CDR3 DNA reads TGTGCCACCAGCCCCGGCCCGGGACTAGCGGCCGACAATGAGCAGTTCTTC. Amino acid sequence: CATSPGPGLAADNEQFF.

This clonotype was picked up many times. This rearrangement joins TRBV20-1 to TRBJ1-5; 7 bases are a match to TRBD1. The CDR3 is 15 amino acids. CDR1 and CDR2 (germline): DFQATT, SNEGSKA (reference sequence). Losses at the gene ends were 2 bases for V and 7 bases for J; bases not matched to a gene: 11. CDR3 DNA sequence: TGCAGTGCTAGAACCCCCAGGGGGATGGACCAGCCCCAGCATTTT. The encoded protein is CSARTPRGMDQPQHF.